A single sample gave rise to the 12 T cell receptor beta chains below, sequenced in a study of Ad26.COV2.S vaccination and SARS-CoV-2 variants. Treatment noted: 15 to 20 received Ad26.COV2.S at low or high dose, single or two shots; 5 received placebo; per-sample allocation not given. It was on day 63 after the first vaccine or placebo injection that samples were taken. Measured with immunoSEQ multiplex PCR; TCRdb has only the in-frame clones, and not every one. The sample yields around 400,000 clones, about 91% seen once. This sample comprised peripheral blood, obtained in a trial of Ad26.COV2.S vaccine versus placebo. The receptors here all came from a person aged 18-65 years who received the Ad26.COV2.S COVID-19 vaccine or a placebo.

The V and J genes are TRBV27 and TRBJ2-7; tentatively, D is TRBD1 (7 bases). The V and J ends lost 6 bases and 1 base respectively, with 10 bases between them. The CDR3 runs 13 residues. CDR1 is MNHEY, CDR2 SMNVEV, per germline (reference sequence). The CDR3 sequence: CASRRDSSYEQYF. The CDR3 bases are TGTGCCAGCAGGCGGGACAGTTCCTACGAGCAGTACTTC.

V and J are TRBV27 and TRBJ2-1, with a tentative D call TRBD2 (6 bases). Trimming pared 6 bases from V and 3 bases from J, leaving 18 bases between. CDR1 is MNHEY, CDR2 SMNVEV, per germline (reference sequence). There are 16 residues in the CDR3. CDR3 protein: CASRKIRDSHYNEQFF. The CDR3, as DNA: TGTGCCAGCAGAAAAATCCGGGACTCCCACTACAATGAGCAGTTCTTC.

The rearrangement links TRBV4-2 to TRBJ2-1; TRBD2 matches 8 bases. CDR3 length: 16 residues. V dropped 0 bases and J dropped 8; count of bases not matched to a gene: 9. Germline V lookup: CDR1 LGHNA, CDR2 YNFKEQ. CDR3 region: CASSQDPGLGGDEQFF. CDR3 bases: TGTGCCAGCAGCCAAGACCCGGGACTAGGGGGGGATGAGCAGTTCTTC.

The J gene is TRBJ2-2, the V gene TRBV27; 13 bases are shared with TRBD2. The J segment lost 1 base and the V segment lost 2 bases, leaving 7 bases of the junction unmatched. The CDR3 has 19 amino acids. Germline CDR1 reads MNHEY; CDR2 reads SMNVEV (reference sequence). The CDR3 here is CASSLPGLAGTLNTGELFF. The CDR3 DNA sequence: TGTGCCAGCAGTTTACCGGGACTAGCGGGGACTCTGAACACCGGGGAGCTGTTTTTT.

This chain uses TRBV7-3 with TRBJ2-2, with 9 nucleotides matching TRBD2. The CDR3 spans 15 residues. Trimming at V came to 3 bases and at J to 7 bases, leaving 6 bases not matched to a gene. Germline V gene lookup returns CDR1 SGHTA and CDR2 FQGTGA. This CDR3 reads CASSLGTSYVGELFF. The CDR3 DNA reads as TGTGCCAGCAGCTTGGGGACTAGCTATGTCGGGGAGCTGTTTTTT.

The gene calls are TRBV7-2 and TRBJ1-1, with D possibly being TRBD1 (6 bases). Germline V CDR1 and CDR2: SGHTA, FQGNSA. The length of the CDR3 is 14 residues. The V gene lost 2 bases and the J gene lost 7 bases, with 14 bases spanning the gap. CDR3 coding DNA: TGTGCCAGCAGCTTAAAAGGGGGAGAGGTTGAAGCTTTCTTT. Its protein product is CASSLKGGEVEAFF.

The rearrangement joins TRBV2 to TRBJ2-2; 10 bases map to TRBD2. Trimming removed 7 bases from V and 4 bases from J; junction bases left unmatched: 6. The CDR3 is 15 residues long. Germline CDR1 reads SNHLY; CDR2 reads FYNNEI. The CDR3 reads CASKKREGSTGELFF. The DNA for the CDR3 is TGTGCCAGCAAAAAGCGGGAGGGTTCCACCGGGGAGCTGTTTTTT.

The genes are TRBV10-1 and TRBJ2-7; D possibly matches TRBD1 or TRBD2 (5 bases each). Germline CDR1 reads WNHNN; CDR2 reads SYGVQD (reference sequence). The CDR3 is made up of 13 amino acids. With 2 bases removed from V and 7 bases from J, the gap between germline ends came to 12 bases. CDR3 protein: CASSEALGVEQYF. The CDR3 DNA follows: TGCGCCAGCAGTGAGGCACTAGGGGTAGAGCAGTACTTC.

CDR3 sequence (DNA): TGTGCCAGCAGCAATCAAGGGGGGACGGGGTATATCGACTATGGCTACACCTTC. This gives the protein CASSNQGGTGYIDYGYTF. The V gene is TRBV21-1, the J gene TRBJ1-2. TRBV21-1 is designated a pseudogene. The CDR3 is 18 amino acids.

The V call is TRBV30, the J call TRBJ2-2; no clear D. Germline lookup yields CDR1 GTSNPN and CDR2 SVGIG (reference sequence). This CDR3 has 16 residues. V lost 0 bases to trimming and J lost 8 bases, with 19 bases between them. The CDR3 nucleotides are TGTGCCTGGAGTGTCGGTATAGCCCCCAAGGAGGGGGAGCTGTTTTTT. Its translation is CAWSVGIAPKEGELFF.

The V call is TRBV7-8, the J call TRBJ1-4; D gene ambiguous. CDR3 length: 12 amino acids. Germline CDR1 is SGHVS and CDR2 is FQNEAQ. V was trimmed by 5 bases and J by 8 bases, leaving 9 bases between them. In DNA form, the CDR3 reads TGTGCCAGCAGCCTCCCCGGGGAAAAACTGTTTTTT. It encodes CASSLPGEKLFF.

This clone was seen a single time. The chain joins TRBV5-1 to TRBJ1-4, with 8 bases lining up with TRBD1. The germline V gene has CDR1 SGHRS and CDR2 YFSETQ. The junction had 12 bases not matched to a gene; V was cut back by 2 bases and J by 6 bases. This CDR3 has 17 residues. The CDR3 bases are TGCGCCAGCAGCTTTAGAGGGATAGACAGGGGAGATGAAAAACTGTTTTTT. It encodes CASSFRGIDRGDEKLFF.